This is a list of T cell receptor beta chains from one sample in a study of T cell repertoires in cytomegalovirus infection. MiXCR was run by TCRdb on the reads, yielding one entry per CDR3 protein. The sample includes almost 550,000 distinct CDR3 sequences, approximately 16% of them seen just once. Sequences were obtained from CD8+ T cells from PBMCs. The source is a human donor in good health (CMV status not recorded). Some clones in this sample may be carry-over from other donors' samples. Both conserved end residues are part of each CDR3. Each record gives: clone size, D gene, V gene, J gene, CDR3 DNA, CDR3 protein. The D gene is left open where the match is weak. A row's size may be missing; if present it is once, few, many or a size class.

>many|.|TRBV4-1|TRBJ1-6
TGCGCCAGCAGCCACCGCCGCGGGGCGGGTTCACCCCTCCACTTT
CASSHRRGAGSPLHF
>.|.|TRBV28|TRBJ1-1
TGTGCCAGCAGTTCCCTCCGTTCTATGAACACTGAAGCTTTCTTT
CASSSLRSMNTEAFF
>.|TRBD2|TRBV9|TRBJ2-1
TGTGCCAGCAGCGTAGGTAGCGGGGGGGGTACGCGAGACAATGAGCAGTTCTTC
CASSVGSGGGTRDNEQFF
>.|.|TRBV15|TRBJ2-1
TGTGCCACCAGTGTCTCGGGAGTCCGCTACAATGAGCAGTTCTTC
CATSVSGVRYNEQFF
>few|TRBD2|TRBV20-1|TRBJ2-7
TGCAGTGCCGCCGGGCGGGCTAGCGGAACCTACGAGCAGTACTTC
CSAAGRASGTYEQYF
>few|TRBD1|TRBV18|TRBJ1-1
TGTGCCAGCTCACCTCTCCGGGACAGCACTGAAGCTTTCTTT
CASSPLRDSTEAFF
>.|.|TRBV28|TRBJ2-3
TGTGCCAGCAGTTTCCCCTCGGGCCTAGCGTCCCCTAGCACAGATACGCAGTATTTT
CASSFPSGLASPSTDTQYF
>.|.|TRBV7-9|TRBJ2-1
TGTGCCAGCAGCCCTACCGGGATGGGGGCATACAATGAGCAGTTCTTC
CASSPTGMGAYNEQFF
>many|.|TRBV7-9|TRBJ2-7
TGTGCCAGCAGCTTCACCGGGAACCCCTACGAGCAGTACTTC
CASSFTGNPYEQYF
>many|.|TRBV12-3/TRBV12-4|TRBJ1-1
TGTGCCAGCAGTTTAGTCTCCAGGCTTGAAGCTTTCTTT
CASSLVSRLEAFF
>many|.|TRBV11-2|TRBJ2-7
TGTGCCAGCAGCTTAGCACAGGGTTTCTACGAGCAGTACTTC
CASSLAQGFYEQYF
>many|.|TRBV12-3/TRBV12-4|TRBJ2-7
TGTGCCAGCAAGTCCGGGGCCAACCGAGTCAGCACTGCCTACGAGCAGTACTTC
CASKSGANRVSTAYEQYF
>.|.|TRBV2|TRBJ1-2
TGTGCCAGCAGTGGTCCCGACACGGGCTACACCTTC
CASSGPDTGYTF
>few|.|TRBV6-1|TRBJ1-5
TGTGCCAGCAGTGAGTGGCAGGGATCGCGGAGCAATCAGCCCCAGCATTTT
CASSEWQGSRSNQPQHF
>.|.|TRBV20-1|TRBJ2-1
TGCAGTGCTAGAGACCTCGGACCCAGGGCGGGCTATGAGCAGTTCTTC
CSARDLGPRAGYEQFF
>.|.|TRBV6-1|TRBJ1-2
TGTGCCAGCAGTGCCACCTCTACAGGGAACTATGGCTACACCTTC
CASSATSTGNYGYTF
>many|TRBD2|TRBV7-2|TRBJ2-1
TGTGCCAGCAGCCGCAGACTAGCGGGGGGGCACGATGAGCAGTTCTTC
CASSRRLAGGHDEQFF
>many|TRBD1|TRBV7-6|TRBJ2-7
TGTGCCAGCAGCTTAGTGAGGACAGGGGTGCGTTCCTACGAGCAGTACTTC
CASSLVRTGVRSYEQYF
>.|.|TRBV6-5|TRBJ2-1
TGTGCCAGCAGTTACGGCAGGAACTCCTACAATGAGCAGTTCTTC
CASSYGRNSYNEQFF
>many|TRBD1|TRBV7-9|TRBJ1-2
TGTGCCAGCAGTTCGGGACAGCCATACTATGGCTACACCTTC
CASSSGQPYYGYTF
>many|.|TRBV7-9|TRBJ1-3
TGTGCCAGCAGCATCGGCGGGACAAAAGGAAACACCATATATTTT
CASSIGGTKGNTIYF
>.|TRBD2|TRBV10-3|TRBJ2-1
TGTGCCATCAGTGAGTCTCCACCTGTTAGCGGGAGCTCCTACAATGAGCAGTTCTTC
CAISESPPVSGSSYNEQFF
>many|TRBD1|TRBV6-6|TRBJ1-2
TGTGCCAGCAGTTACTCGAAGGGACAGGGGGCAGACTATGGCTACACCTTC
CASSYSKGQGADYGYTF
>few|TRBD2|TRBV7-8|TRBJ2-7
TGTGCCAGCTGGCCTTTGACTAGCGTCCACGAGCAGTACTTC
CASWPLTSVHEQYF
>.|TRBD2|TRBV19|TRBJ2-7
TGTGCCAGTAGTCATGAGACTAGCGGGTACGAGCAGTACTTC
CASSHETSGYEQYF
>.|.|TRBV25-1|TRBJ1-5
TGTGCCAGCAGTGAGAATACTGACAGAACTAATCAGCCCCAGCATTTT
CASSENTDRTNQPQHF
>many|.|TRBV6-5|TRBJ1-2
TGTGCCAGCAGTTACTCGTTCGGAGGCCTTAACTATGGCTACACCTTC
CASSYSFGGLNYGYTF
>.|.|TRBV9|TRBJ2-2
TGTGCCAGCAGCACCCGCCCCGGGGAGCTGTTTTTT
CASSTRPGELFF
>many|.|TRBV7-9|TRBJ1-1
TGTGCCAGCAGCCTATCAATGAACACTGAAGCTTTCTTT
CASSLSMNTEAFF
>few|.|TRBV20-1|TRBJ2-7
TGCAGTGCTAGAGATCGAGGAGCGGAGACCTCCTACGAGCAGTACTTC
CSARDRGAETSYEQYF
>many|.|TRBV7-9|TRBJ2-5
TGTGCCAGCAGCTTAGTGGGGAAGACCCAGTACTTC
CASSLVGKTQYF
>few|TRBD2|TRBV27|TRBJ2-7
TGTGCCAGTGGGACTAGCGGCCACTACGAGCAGTACTTC
CASGTSGHYEQYF
>many|.|TRBV19|TRBJ2-7
TGTGCCAGTAGTATAGACCGGGACCGCGGGCAAAACGAGCAGTACTTC
CASSIDRDRGQNEQYF
>.|.|TRBV5-4|TRBJ1-2
TGTGCCAGCAGCTTTTGGGACGAAGTGGGGTATGGCTACACCTTC
CASSFWDEVGYGYTF
>many|.|TRBV5-6|TRBJ2-5
TGTGCCAGCAGCGTGGGGCGGGCCCGCTGGTACTTC
CASSVGRARWYF
>many|.|TRBV28|TRBJ2-7
TGTGCCAGCAGTCGAACATCCAATACCTACGAGCAGTACTTC
CASSRTSNTYEQYF
>.|.|TRBV27|TRBJ2-7
TGTGCCAGCAGTTTCACACAGGGCTACGAGCAGTACTTC
CASSFTQGYEQYF
>many|.|TRBV28|TRBJ2-1
TGTGCCAGCAGTTTGCGCGGGAGCAGGGGGCAAATCAGCGGGAGCAGAGCCTACAATGAGCAGTTCTTC
CASSLRGSRGQISGSRAYNEQFF
>many|.|TRBV3-1|TRBJ2-7
TGTGCCAGCTGCCCAGCGACAGCATCCTACGAGCAGTACTTC
CASCPATASYEQYF
>.|.|TRBV30|TRBJ1-1
TGTGCCTGGACCGAAGGGAACACTGAAGCTTTCTTT
CAWTEGNTEAFF
>.|.|TRBV20-1|TRBJ2-1
TGCAGTGCTAGCGGGGGGCCCCTTTACAATGAGCAGTTCTTC
CSASGGPLYNEQFF
>few|TRBD1|TRBV6-6|TRBJ1-2
TGTGCCAGCAGTACTCGGACAGGCGACTCGGATGGCTACACCTTC
CASSTRTGDSDGYTF
>few|TRBD1|TRBV15|TRBJ1-1
TGTGCCACCAGCCCTGAGGGACAGGGGGTTTCGAACACTGAAGCTTTCTTT
CATSPEGQGVSNTEAFF
>many|TRBD2|TRBV27|TRBJ2-1
TGTGCCAGCAGACATCCACGGCCAAGGACTAGCCCAGATACTGCCTGGTTATACGAGCAGTTCTTC
CASRHPRPRTSPDTAWLYEQFF
>few|TRBD1|TRBV7-9|TRBJ1-5
TGTGCCAGCAGCTCTGGCAGGGGGGTAGATCAGCCCCAGCATTTT
CASSSGRGVDQPQHF
>.|.|TRBV5-1|TRBJ1-4
TGCGCCAGCAGCTTGAGGTCAACCCCCAATGAAAAACTGTTTTTT
CASSLRSTPNEKLFF
>few|TRBD1|TRBV15|TRBJ1-1
TGTGCCACCAGCAGCGGGACAGGGGATTTCGAGACTGAAGCTTTCTTT
CATSSGTGDFETEAFF
>many|TRBD1|TRBV12-3/TRBV12-4|TRBJ2-5
TGTGCCAGCACCCACCGCAGGGGGCTTTCGGAGACCCAGTACTTC
CASTHRRGLSETQYF
>many|TRBD1|TRBV20-1|TRBJ2-7
TGCAGTGCTAGAGATCGGGACAGGACCGCCTACGAGCAGTACTTC
CSARDRDRTAYEQYF
>few|TRBD2|TRBV13|TRBJ2-7
TGTGCCAGCAGCCCGTCGCTAGCGGGAGTCTACGAGCAGTACTTC
CASSPSLAGVYEQYF
>many|.|TRBV7-8|TRBJ2-5
TGTGCCAGCAGCCCGGCCGGGGGATACCAAGAGACCCAGTACTTC
CASSPAGGYQETQYF
>many|.|TRBV7-8|TRBJ1-3
TGTGCCAGCAGCCTCGAGAACTTCTCTGGAAACACCATATATTTT
CASSLENFSGNTIYF
>few|TRBD2|TRBV5-6|TRBJ2-2
TGTGCCAGCAGCTTGGGGCTAGCGGAGAGGTCCGGGGAGCTGTTTTTT
CASSLGLAERSGELFF
>.|.|TRBV29-1|TRBJ1-1
TGCAGCGTTGAAGGGGAGGTTGGAAACACTGAAGCTTTCTTT
CSVEGEVGNTEAFF
>.|.|TRBV5-1|TRBJ2-7
TGCGCCAGCAGCTTGTTACGGTTCTCCTACGAGCAGTACTTC
CASSLLRFSYEQYF
>many|.|TRBV7-8|TRBJ1-1
TGTGCCAGCAGCTCCAGTGGGGGAGGGAGGTTGCTTTTAACTGAAGCTTTCTTT
CASSSSGGGRLLLTEAFF